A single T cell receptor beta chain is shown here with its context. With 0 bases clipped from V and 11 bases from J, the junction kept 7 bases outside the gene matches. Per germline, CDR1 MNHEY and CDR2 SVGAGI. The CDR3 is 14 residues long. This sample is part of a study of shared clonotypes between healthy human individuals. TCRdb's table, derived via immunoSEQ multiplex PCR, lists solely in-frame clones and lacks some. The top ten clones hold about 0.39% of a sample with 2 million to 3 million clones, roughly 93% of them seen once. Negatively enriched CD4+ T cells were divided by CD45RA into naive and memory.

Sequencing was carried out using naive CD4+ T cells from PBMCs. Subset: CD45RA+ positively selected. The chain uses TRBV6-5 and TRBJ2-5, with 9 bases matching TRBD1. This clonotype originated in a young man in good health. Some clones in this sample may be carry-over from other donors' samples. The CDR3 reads CASSYSLTGGSQYF. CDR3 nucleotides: TGTGCCAGCAGTTACTCGCTGACAGGGGGATCTCAGTACTTC.